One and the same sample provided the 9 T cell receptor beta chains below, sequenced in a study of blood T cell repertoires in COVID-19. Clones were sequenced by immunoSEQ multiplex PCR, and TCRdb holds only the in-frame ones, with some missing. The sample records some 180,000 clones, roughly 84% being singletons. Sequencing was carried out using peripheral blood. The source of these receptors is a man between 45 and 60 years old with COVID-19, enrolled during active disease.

CDR3 region: CASSLRLAGDSYNEQFF. CDR3 bases: TGTGCCAGCAGCCTGAGACTAGCGGGGGACTCCTACAATGAGCAGTTCTTC. The chain is built from TRBV6-2 or TRBV6-3 and TRBJ2-1; TRBD2 agrees at 12 bases. Germline CDR1 reads MNHEY; CDR2 reads SVGEGT. Trimming cost V 6 bases and J 0 bases; bases outside gene matches: 6. The CDR3 runs 17 residues.

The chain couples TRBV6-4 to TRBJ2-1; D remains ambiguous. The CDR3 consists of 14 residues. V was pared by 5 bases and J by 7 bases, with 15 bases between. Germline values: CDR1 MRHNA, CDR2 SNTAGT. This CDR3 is CASSTNPGLNEQFF. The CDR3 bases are TGTGCCAGCAGTACAAATCCAGGTCTGAATGAGCAGTTCTTC.

The CDR3 sequence: CASSRTGQGLYEQYF. CDR3 sequence (DNA): TGTGCCAGTAGTAGGACGGGACAGGGGCTGTACGAGCAGTACTTC. The chain joins TRBV19 to TRBJ2-7, with 10 bases fitting TRBD1. The CDR3 spans 15 residues. V shed 4 bases and J 4 bases; nucleotides not matched to a gene: 7. Germline lookup yields CDR1 LNHDA and CDR2 SQIVND (reference sequence). Full variable domain (rest looked up from reference TRBV19 and TRBJ2-7): DGGITQSPKYLFRKEGQNVTLSCEQNLNHDAMYWYRQDPGQGLRLIYYSQIVNDFQKGDIAEGYSVSREKKESFPLTVTSAQKNPTAFYLCASSRTGQGLYEQYFGPGTRLTVT.

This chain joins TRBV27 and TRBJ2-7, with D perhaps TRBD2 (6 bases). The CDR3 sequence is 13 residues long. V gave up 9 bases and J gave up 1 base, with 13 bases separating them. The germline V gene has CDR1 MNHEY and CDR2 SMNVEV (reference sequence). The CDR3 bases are TGTGCCAGTGGGCTAGCGCGTTCCTACGAGCAGTACTTC. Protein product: CASGLARSYEQYF.

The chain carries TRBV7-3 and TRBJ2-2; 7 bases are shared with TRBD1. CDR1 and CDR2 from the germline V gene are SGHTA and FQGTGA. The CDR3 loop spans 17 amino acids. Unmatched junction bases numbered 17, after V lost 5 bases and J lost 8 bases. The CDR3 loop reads CASSPGTDSSLAGELFF. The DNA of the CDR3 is TGTGCCAGCAGCCCTGGGACAGACAGTTCTCTCGCGGGGGAGCTGTTTTTT.

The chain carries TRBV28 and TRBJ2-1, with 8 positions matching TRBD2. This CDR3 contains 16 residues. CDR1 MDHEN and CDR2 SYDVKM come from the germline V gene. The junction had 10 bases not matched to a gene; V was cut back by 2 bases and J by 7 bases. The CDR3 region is CASSLSLAGGGNEQFF. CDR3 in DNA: TGTGCCAGCAGTTTAAGCTTGGCGGGGGGCGGGAATGAGCAGTTCTTC.

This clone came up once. CDR3 amino acids: CASSINSGGPYNEQFF. The CDR3 coding sequence is TGTGCCAGTAGTATAAATTCGGGGGGGCCTTACAATGAGCAGTTCTTC. The rearrangement uses TRBV19 and TRBJ2-1; 8 bases fit TRBD2. After removal of 2 bases from V and 4 bases from J, the junction contained 7 bases not matched to a gene. The CDR3 covers 16 residues. Germline CDR1 and CDR2: LNHDA and SQIVND (reference sequence).

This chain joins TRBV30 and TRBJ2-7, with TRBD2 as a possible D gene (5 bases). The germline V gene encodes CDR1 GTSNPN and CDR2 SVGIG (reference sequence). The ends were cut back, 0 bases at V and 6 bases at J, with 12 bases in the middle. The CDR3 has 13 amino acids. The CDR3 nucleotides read TGTGCCTGGAGTGTAGGAGGTTTGAGCGAGCAGTACTTC. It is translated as CAWSVGGLSEQYF.

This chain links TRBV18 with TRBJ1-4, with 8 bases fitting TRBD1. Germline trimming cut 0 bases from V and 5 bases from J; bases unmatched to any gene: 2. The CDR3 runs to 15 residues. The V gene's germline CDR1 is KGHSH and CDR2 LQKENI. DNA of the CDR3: TGTGCCAGCTCACCACCCGGGACAGGAAATGAAAAACTGTTTTTT. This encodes CASSPPGTGNEKLFF.